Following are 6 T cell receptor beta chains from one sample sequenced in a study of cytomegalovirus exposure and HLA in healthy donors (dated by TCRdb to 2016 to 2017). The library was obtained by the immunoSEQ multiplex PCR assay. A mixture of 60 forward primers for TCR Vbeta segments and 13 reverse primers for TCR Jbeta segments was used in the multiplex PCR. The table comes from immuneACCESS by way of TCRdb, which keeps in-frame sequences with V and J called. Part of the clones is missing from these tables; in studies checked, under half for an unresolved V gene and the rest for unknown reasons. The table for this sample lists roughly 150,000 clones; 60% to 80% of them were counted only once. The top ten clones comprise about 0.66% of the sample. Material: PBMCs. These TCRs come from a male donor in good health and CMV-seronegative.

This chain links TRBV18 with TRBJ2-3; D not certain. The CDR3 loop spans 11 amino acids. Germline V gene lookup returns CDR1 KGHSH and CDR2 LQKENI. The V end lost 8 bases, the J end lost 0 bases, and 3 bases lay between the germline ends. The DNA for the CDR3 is TGTGCCAGCCAGAGCACAGATACGCAGTATTTT. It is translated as CASQSTDTQYF.

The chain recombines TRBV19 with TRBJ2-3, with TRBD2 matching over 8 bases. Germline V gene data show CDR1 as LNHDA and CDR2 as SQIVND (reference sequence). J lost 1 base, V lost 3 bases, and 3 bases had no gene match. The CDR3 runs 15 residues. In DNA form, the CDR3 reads TGTGCCAGTAGTATGGTACTAGCGGGCACAGATACGCAGTATTTT. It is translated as CASSMVLAGTDTQYF.

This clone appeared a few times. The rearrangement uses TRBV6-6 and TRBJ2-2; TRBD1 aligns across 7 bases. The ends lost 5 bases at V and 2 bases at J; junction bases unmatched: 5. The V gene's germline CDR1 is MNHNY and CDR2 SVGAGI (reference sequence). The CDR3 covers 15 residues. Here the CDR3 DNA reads TGTGCCAGCAGTCTGAGGGACAGCAACACCGGGGAGCTGTTTTTT. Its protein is CASSLRDSNTGELFF.

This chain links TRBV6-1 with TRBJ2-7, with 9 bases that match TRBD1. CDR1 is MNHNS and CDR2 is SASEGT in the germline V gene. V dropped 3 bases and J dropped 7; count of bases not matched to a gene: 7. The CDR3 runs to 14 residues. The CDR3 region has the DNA TGTGCCAGCAGTGAGGGACAGGGAATCTGGGAGCAGTACTTC. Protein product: CASSEGQGIWEQYF.

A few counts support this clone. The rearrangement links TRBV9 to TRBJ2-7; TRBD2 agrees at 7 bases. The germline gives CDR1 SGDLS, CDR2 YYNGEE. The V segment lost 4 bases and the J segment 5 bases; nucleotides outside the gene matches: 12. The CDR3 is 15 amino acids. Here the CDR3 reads CASSLRWGGLDEQYF. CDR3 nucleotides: TGTGCCAGCAGCCTCCGTTGGGGGGGATTGGACGAGCAGTACTTC.

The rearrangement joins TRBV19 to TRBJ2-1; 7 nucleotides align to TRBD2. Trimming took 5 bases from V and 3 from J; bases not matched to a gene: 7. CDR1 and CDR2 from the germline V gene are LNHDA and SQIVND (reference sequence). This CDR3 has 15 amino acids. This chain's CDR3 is CASSVGLPNYNEQFF. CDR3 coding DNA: TGTGCCAGTAGTGTGGGACTACCGAACTACAATGAGCAGTTCTTC.